This TCR beta chain was sequenced in a study of blood T cell repertoires in COVID-19. Overall study: Both acute and convalescent COVID-19 samples were obtained from the United States, Italy and Spain. The cDNA or gDNA used as material had been derived from T cells, B-cell-depleted T cells, or PBMCs.

Authors' methods: Amplification with reference gene primers provided the estimates of nucleated cell counts. The table came from immunoSEQ multiplex PCR; TCRdb's copy has only in-frame clones and leaves some out. Clone size and V and J calls were adopted from that table, with D and trimming inferred from the DNA. Of about 70,000 clones detected, roughly 77% appear once; the ten largest clones hold 35% to 40%. CDR1 MNHEY and CDR2 SMNVEV come from the germline V gene (reference sequence). The CDR3 has 15 amino acids. Between the trimmed V and J ends, which lost 5 bases and 4 bases, there was a span of 17 bases.

Sequenced material: peripheral blood. This clonotype was sampled from a woman aged 70-85 years with acute or convalescent COVID-19. The V call is TRBV27, the J call TRBJ1-2; maybe TRBD1 (6 bases). CDR3 DNA sequence: TGTGCCAGCAGTAGGGGACACAGGGCCGGCTATGGCTACACCTTC. Encoded protein: CASSRGHRAGYGYTF.